This T cell receptor beta chain is drawn from a study of blood T cell repertoires in COVID-19. CDR3 length equals 15 residues. The germline gives CDR1 SGHVS, CDR2 FQNEAQ. With 3 bases removed from V and 2 bases from J, the gap between germline ends came to 10 bases. Sequencing was performed with immunoSEQ multiplex PCR; in TCRdb, only in-frame clones are kept and a portion is missing. The sample has about 180,000 clones, around 87% seen once. Patients in Seattle were enrolled during active infection, then followed longitudinally. This receptor was identified in a woman aged 65 to 85 with COVID-19, enrolled during active disease. The chain joins TRBV7-8 to TRBJ2-2, with TRBD1 as a possible D gene (6 bases). Sequencing input: peripheral blood. As DNA, the CDR3 is TGTGCCAGCAGCTTGCAGGGGTATAACACCGGGGAGCTGTTTTTT. Translating gives CASSLQGYNTGELFF. Complete variable domain (other parts from reference TRBV7-8 and TRBJ2-2): GAGVSQSPRYKVAKRGQDVALRCDPISGHVSLFWYQQALGQGPEFLTYFQNEAQLDKSGLPSDRFFAERPEGSVSTLKIQRTQQEDSAVYLCASSLQGYNTGELFFGEGSRLTVL.